The 3 T cell receptor beta chains below all came from one sample that was sequenced in a study of T-cell reconstitution after alpha-beta-depleted transplantation in children. The TCRbeta library incorporated unique molecular identifiers. MiXCR, applied by TCRdb to the PCR reads, yields one record per CDR3 protein. The sample lists under 850,000 distinct CDR3 sequences, around 12% occurring once. Specimen: PBMCs, collected before TCRalphabeta/CD19-depleted stem cell transplant. These receptors originate from a girl between 2 and 10 years old with congenital amegakaryocytic thrombocytopenia, due to receive a stem cell transplant.

With regard to this clonotype: A read error may be the cause here, since a much bigger clone is one base away. This chain connects TRBV18 to TRBJ2-3; TRBD2 matches at 8 bases. Germline CDR1 KGHSH, CDR2 LQKENI. With 1 base clipped from V and 7 bases from J, the junction kept 4 bases outside the gene matches. The CDR3 is 14 residues long. The CDR3 region has the DNA TGTGCCAGCTCACCACGGCGGGAGGCATATACGCAGTATTTT. Encoded protein: CASSPRREAYTQYF.

This clonotype occurred many times. The V and J genes are TRBV2 and TRBJ1-2; D is uncertain. CDR1 and CDR2 (germline): SNHLY, FYNNEI. Deletions cut 1 base from V and 5 bases from J, with 8 bases between. This CDR3 has 13 residues. CDR3 sequence reads: CASSEVGGYGYTF. DNA for the CDR3: TGTGCCAGCAGTGAAGTAGGTGGTTATGGCTACACCTTC.

In its sample, this clonotype was seen many times. The V call is TRBV7-2, the J call TRBJ2-5; the D is unclear. Trimming removed 2 bases from V and 5 bases from J, with 6 bases in between. The V gene's germline CDR1 is SGHTA and CDR2 FQGNSA. This CDR3 comprises 12 residues. The CDR3 coding sequence is TGTGCCAGCAGCTTATTCTCGGAGACCCAGTACTTC. It yields the protein CASSLFSETQYF.